The rows below give T cell receptor beta chains drawn from one sample of a study of neurological immune-mediated disorders. Each CDR3 protein gets one entry after TCRdb re-called the 5' RACE reads with MiXCR. The sample lists some 86,000 distinct CDR3 sequences, 2% to 3% occurring once. Sequenced input: PBMCs. Receptors were obtained from a woman under 40 with multiple sclerosis. The CDR3 runs from the conserved cysteine through the conserved F or W. A D gene is named only where the DNA matches it firmly. Clone size is not always given. Where it is, it says once, few, many or a class for expanded clones.

V gene	J gene	D gene	clone size	CDR3 protein	CDR3 DNA
TRBV12-3/TRBV12-4	TRBJ2-3	TRBD2	many	CASSLTSGADTQYF	TGTGCCAGCAGCCTGACTAGCGGCGCAGATACGCAGTATTTT
TRBV5-1	TRBJ2-7	.	many	CASSPATAPYEQYF	TGCGCCAGCAGCCCAGCGACAGCCCCCTACGAGCAGTACTTC
TRBV7-2	TRBJ1-5	.	many	CASSLVLGPGKPQHF	TGTGCCAGCAGCTTAGTTTTGGGACCCGGGAAGCCCCAGCATTTT
TRBV29-1	TRBJ2-1	.	many	CSLLGEEYEQFF	TGCAGCCTTTTGGGGGAAGAGTATGAGCAGTTCTTC
TRBV5-6	TRBJ2-7	.	.	CASSLAQGLGYEQYF	TGTGCCAGCAGCTTGGCCCAAGGACTCGGCTACGAGCAGTACTTC
TRBV5-1	TRBJ1-5	.	many	CASSLEAGTYQPQHF	TGCGCCAGCAGCTTGGAGGCAGGGACATATCAGCCCCAGCATTTT
TRBV4-2	TRBJ1-6	.	many	CASSQVPGRNSPLHF	TGTGCCAGCAGCCAAGTCCCAGGTCGGAATTCACCCCTCCACTTT
TRBV29-1	TRBJ1-5	.	many	CSEGGDCPQHF	TGCAGCGAAGGCGGGGATTGCCCCCAGCATTTT
TRBV4-3	TRBJ2-1	TRBD1	many	CASSQVPGQGSEEQFF	TGCGCCAGCAGCCAAGTCCCGGGACAGGGATCGGAGGAGCAGTTCTTC
TRBV5-5	TRBJ2-5	TRBD1	few	CASSSPGTGLETQYF	TGTGCCAGCAGCTCCCCCGGGACAGGCCTAGAGACCCAGTACTTC